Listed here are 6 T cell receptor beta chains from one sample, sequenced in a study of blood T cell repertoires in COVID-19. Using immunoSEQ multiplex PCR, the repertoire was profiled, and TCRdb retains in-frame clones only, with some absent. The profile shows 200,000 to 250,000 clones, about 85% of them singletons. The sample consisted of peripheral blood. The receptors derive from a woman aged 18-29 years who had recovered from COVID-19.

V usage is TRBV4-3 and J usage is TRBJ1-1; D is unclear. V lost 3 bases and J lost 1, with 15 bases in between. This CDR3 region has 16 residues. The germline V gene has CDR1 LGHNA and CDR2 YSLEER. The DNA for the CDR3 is TGCGCCAGCAGCCATCCGACACCCTTGGGGAACACTGAAGCTTTCTTT. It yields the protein CASSHPTPLGNTEAFF.

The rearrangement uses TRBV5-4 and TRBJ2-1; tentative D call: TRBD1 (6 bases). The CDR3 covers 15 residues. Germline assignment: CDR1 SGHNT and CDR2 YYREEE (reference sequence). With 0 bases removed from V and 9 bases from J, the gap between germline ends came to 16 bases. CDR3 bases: TGTGCCAGCAGCTTGGACCCAGGGGTTGTACTTGAGCAGTTCTTC. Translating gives CASSLDPGVVLEQFF.

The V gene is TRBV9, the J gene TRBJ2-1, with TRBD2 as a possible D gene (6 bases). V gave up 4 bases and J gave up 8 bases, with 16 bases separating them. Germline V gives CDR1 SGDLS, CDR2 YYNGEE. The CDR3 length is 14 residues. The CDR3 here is CASSSLQPGDEQFF. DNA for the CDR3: TGTGCCAGCAGCTCACTCCAACCGGGGGATGAGCAGTTCTTC.

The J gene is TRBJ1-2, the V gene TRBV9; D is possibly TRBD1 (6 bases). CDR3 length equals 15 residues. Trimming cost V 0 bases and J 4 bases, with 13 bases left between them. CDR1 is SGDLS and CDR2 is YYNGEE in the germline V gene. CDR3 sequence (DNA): TGTGCCAGCAGCGTAGATGCAGGGGCGACCTATGGCTACACCTTC. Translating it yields CASSVDAGATYGYTF.

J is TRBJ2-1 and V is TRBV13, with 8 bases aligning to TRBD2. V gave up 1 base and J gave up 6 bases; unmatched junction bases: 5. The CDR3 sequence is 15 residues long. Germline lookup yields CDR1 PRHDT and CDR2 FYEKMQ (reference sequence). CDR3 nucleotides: TGTGCCAGCAGCTTAGCCCCAGGACTAGCCAATGAGCAGTTCTTC. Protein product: CASSLAPGLANEQFF.

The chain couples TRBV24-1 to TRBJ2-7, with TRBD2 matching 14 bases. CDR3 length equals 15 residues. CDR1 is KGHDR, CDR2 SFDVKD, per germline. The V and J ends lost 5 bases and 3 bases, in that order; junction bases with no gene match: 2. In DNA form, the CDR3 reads TGTGCCACCAGTGGCGGGACTAGCGGGAGCTACGAGCAGTACTTC. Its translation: CATSGGTSGSYEQYF.